This T cell receptor (beta chain) came from a study of blood T cell repertoires in COVID-19. On the study more broadly: From the United States, Italy and Spain came samples of acute and convalescent COVID-19. In each case, the material was cDNA or gDNA derived from T cells, B-cell-depleted T cells, or PBMCs.

V gave up 2 bases and J gave up 1 base, with 14 bases separating them. Per the germline V gene, CDR1 is LNHDA and CDR2 is SQIVND (reference sequence). The CDR3 sequence is 16 residues long. Original processing notes: Amplification of reference gene primers provided the estimated nucleated cell counts. TCRdb's copy holds only in-frame clones and misses some; the assay was immunoSEQ multiplex PCR. V, J and clone size are taken as reported in that table, and D and trimming were inferred from the DNA itself. The table shows around 31,000 clones, with 85% to 90% occurring only once. Sequencing was performed on peripheral blood. This clonotype was sampled from a man aged 55-75 years with acute or convalescent COVID-19. The chain combines TRBV19 with TRBJ1-1; maybe TRBD1 (5 bases). The CDR3 loop is CASSIYSGGQNTEAFF. CDR3 bases: TGTGCCAGTAGTATATACTCGGGGGGTCAGAACACTGAAGCTTTCTTT.